The present T cell receptor beta chain was sequenced within a study of metastatic and nonmetastatic thyroid tumors. About the study: Where malignant and benign thyroid patients were concerned, repertoires were compared across blood and tumor or nodule tissue. Study-wide findings and caveats: The reported finding was significantly higher TCR beta diversity in malignant thyroid tumors relative to benign nodules, in blood and tumor.

Ahead of thyroid surgery, no patient had received treatment of any kind. As handled by the study authors: A classifier for distant metastasis in papillary thyroid cancer was constructed using CDR3 differences observed across clinicopathological groups. TCRdb re-clonotyped the PCR reads via MiXCR. The V and J calls were determined by TCRdb, not by the authors. Counted here are around 35,000 clones, 17% occurring once; the ten biggest clones make up 5% to 7.5%. This clone was observed many times. Its specificity is not known. J lost 0 bases, V lost 3 bases, and 15 bases had no gene match. From germline, CDR1 is DFQATT and CDR2 SNEGSKA (reference sequence). CDR3 length: 18 residues.

The source of this sequence is a male donor with papillary thyroid cancer or a benign thyroid nodule (not recorded which). Some clones in this sample may be carry-over from other donors' samples. This chain connects TRBV20-1 to TRBJ2-5; 8 bases match TRBD2. The sample was blood. CDR3: CSARRRPGGSTYQETQYF. The CDR3 region has the DNA TGCAGTGCTAGGCGGCGACCGGGAGGGTCAACGTACCAAGAGACCCAGTACTTC.